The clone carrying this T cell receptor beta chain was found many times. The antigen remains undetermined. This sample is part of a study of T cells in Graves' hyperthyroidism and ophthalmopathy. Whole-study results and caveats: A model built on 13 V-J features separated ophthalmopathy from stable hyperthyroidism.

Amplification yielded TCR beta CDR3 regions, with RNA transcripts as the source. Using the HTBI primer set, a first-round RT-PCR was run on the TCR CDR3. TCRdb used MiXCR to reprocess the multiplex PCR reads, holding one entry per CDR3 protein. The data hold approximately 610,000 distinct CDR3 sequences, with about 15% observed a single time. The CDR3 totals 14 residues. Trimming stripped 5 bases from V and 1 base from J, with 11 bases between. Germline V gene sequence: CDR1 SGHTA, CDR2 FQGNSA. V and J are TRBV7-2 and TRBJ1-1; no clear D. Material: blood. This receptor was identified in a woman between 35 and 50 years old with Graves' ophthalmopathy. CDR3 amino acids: CASSPSTGNTEAFF. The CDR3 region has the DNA TGTGCCAGCAGCCCCAGTACCGGGAACACTGAAGCTTTCTTT.